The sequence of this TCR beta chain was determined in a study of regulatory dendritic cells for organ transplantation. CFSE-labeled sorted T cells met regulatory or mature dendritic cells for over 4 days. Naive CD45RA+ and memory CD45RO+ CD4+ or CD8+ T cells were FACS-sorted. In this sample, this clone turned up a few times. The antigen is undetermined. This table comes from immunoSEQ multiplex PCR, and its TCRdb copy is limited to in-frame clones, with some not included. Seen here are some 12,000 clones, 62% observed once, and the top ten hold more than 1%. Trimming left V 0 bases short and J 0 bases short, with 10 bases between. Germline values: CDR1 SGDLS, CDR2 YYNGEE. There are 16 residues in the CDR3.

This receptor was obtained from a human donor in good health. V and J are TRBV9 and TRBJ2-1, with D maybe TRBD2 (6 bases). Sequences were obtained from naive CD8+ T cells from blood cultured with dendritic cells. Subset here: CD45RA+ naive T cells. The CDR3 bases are TGTGCCAGCAGCGTAGGCGGGACCAGCTCCTACAATGAGCAGTTCTTC. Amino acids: CASSVGGTSSYNEQFF.